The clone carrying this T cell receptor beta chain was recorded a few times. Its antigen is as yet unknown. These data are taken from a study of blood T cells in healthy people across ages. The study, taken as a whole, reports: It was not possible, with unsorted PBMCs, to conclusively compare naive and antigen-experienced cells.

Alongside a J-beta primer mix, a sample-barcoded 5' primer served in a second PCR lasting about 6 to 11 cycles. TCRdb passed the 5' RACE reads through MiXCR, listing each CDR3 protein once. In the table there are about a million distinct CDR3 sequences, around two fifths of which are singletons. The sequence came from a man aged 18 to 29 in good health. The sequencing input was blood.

The DNA of the CDR3 is TGTGCCAGCAGCTTAACAGGGGACAACACTGAAGCTTTCTTT. Protein sequence: CASSLTGDNTEAFF. The J gene is TRBJ1-1, the V gene TRBV7-3; D might be TRBD1 (5 bases). This CDR3 comprises 14 residues. V dropped 0 bases and J dropped 2 bases, with 7 bases sitting between them. Germline loops: CDR1 SGHTA, CDR2 FQGTGA.